The 27 T cell receptor beta chains reported below all come from one sample, sequenced in a study of T cell changes during pregnancy in multiple sclerosis. Measured with immunoSEQ multiplex PCR; TCRdb has only the in-frame clones, and not every one. Counted here are approximately 100,000 clones, 91% occurring once; the ten biggest clones make up about 2.9%. This specimen was peripheral blood, taken in the second trimester of pregnancy. The origin of the receptors is a female donor with multiple sclerosis, enrolled in a pregnancy study.

V gene TRBV18 combines with J gene TRBJ2-5; D might be TRBD1 (5 bases). This CDR3 is built from 11 residues. Germline loops: CDR1 KGHSH, CDR2 LQKENI. V gave up 6 bases and J gave up 3 bases, with 5 bases separating them. The CDR3 region is CASSDKETQYF. The CDR3 bases are TGTGCCAGCTCGGACAAAGAGACCCAGTACTTC.

The rearrangement links TRBV4-2 to TRBJ2-2, with 10 bases aligning to TRBD2. The CDR3 consists of 15 residues. Trimming took 8 bases from V and 7 from J; bases not matched to a gene: 10. Germline CDR1 LGHNA, CDR2 YNFKEQ. CDR3 loop: CASEGAGGPGGELFF. CDR3 in DNA: TGTGCCAGCGAGGGAGCGGGAGGGCCGGGCGGGGAGCTGTTTTTT.

The rearrangement uses TRBV27 and TRBJ2-1, with 10 bases matching TRBD2. V shed 6 bases, J shed 4 bases, and the junction held 6 bases outside the gene matches. The CDR3 length is 15 residues. Looked up from germline, CDR1 is MNHEY and CDR2 is SMNVEV (reference sequence). The CDR3 coding sequence is TGTGCCAGCAGGACCACACTAGCGGGGTACAATGAGCAGTTCTTC. It codes for CASRTTLAGYNEQFF.

The chain has TRBV4-1 and TRBJ2-3; possibly TRBD2 for D (5 bases). There are 18 residues in the CDR3. Germline loops: CDR1 MGHRA, CDR2 YSYEKL. V dropped 0 bases and J dropped 3 bases, with 19 bases sitting between them. The CDR3 region is CASSQDEVGGSGTDTQYF. CDR3 sequence (DNA): TGCGCCAGCAGCCAAGATGAGGTTGGCGGGTCGGGGACAGATACGCAGTATTTT.

This clone was detected once. The rearrangement links TRBV5-4 to TRBJ2-7, with 7 nucleotides matching TRBD2. This CDR3 contains 15 residues. With V trimmed by 0 bases and J by 2 bases, 5 bases remained unmatched. Germline CDR1 reads SGHNT; CDR2 reads YYREEE (reference sequence). The CDR3 is CASSLVGRGPYEQYF. The CDR3 region has the DNA TGTGCCAGCAGCTTGGTAGGGAGGGGACCCTACGAGCAGTACTTC.

The CDR3 is CASRPGSHTDTQYF. The CDR3 DNA sequence: TGTGCCAGCAGGCCGGGATCCCACACAGATACGCAGTATTTT. The chain employs TRBV2 and TRBJ2-3; perhaps TRBD2 as D (5 bases). Deletions cut 6 bases from V and 2 bases from J, with 12 bases between. The CDR3 is made up of 14 amino acids. CDR1 is SNHLY, CDR2 FYNNEI, per germline.

The rearrangement uses TRBV7-9 and TRBJ2-1, with D possibly TRBD2 on 5 matching bases. The CDR3 covers 15 residues. V lost 5 bases to trimming and J lost 9 bases, with 20 bases between them. CDR1 is SEHNR, CDR2 FQNEAQ, per germline (reference sequence). CDR3 protein: CASSQGPSRTPEQFF. In DNA, the CDR3 is TGTGCCAGCAGCCAAGGTCCTAGCCGAACTCCTGAGCAGTTCTTC. Combining the CDR3 with reference TRBV7-9 and TRBJ2-1 gives the whole variable domain DTGVSQNPRHKITKRGQNVTFRCDPISEHNRLYWYRQTLGQGPEFLTYFQNEAQLEKSRLLSDRFSAERPKGSFSTLEIQRTEQGDSAMYLCASSQGPSRTPEQFFGPGTRLTVL.

The rearrangement joins TRBV4-1 to TRBJ2-7; D may be TRBD2 (7 bases). V dropped 1 base and J dropped 2 bases, with 15 bases sitting between them. The CDR3 loop spans 16 amino acids. Germline-derived CDR1 and CDR2 are MGHRA and YSYEKL. The CDR3 DNA follows: TGCGCCAGCAGCCAAGCTACAGGGAGGGGACCCTACGAGCAGTACTTC. This translates into CASSQATGRGPYEQYF.

The chain has TRBV27 and TRBJ1-1, with TRBD1 matching over 7 bases. V shed 5 bases and J 4 bases; nucleotides not matched to a gene: 7. This CDR3 contains 14 residues. Looked up from germline, CDR1 is MNHEY and CDR2 is SMNVEV (reference sequence). CDR3 residues: CASSRRGLGTEAFF. CDR3 nucleotide sequence: TGTGCCAGCAGTAGAAGGGGGCTGGGCACTGAAGCTTTCTTT.

The chain is built from TRBV30 and TRBJ1-4; 7 bases map to TRBD1. This CDR3 is built from 14 residues. Trimming cost V 3 bases and J 8 bases; bases outside gene matches: 9. Germline CDR1 GTSNPN, CDR2 SVGIG (reference sequence). The CDR3 region is CAWREQGFREKLFF. CDR3 in DNA: TGTGCCTGGAGAGAACAGGGGTTTCGGGAAAAACTGTTTTTT.

The chain links TRBV9 to TRBJ2-5, with D possibly being TRBD2 (7 bases). The CDR3 covers 14 residues. V lost 4 bases, J lost 1 base, and 11 bases lay in between. From germline, CDR1 is SGDLS and CDR2 YYNGEE. The CDR3 loop is CASSPAGAQETQYF. The CDR3 DNA is TGTGCCAGCAGCCCTGCGGGGGCCCAAGAGACCCAGTACTTC.

The chain is built from TRBV7-8 and TRBJ2-3; weak D call: TRBD2 (7 bases). The germline CDR1 and CDR2 sequences are SGHVS and FQNEAQ. The V end lost 1 base, the J end lost 5 bases, and 19 bases lay between the germline ends. The CDR3 spans 17 residues. The CDR3 loop reads CASSLGGGEPMQDTQYF. In DNA form, the CDR3 reads TGTGCCAGCAGCTTAGGAGGGGGGGAACCAATGCAAGATACGCAGTATTTT.

This chain joins TRBV4-1 and TRBJ2-1, with a possible D match to TRBD1 (5 bases). CDR1 and CDR2 (germline): MGHRA, YSYEKL. The V gene lost 0 bases and the J gene lost 4 bases, with 7 bases spanning the gap. There are 14 residues in the CDR3. The CDR3 loop reads CASSQEGDYNEQFF. The CDR3 DNA reads as TGCGCCAGCAGCCAAGAAGGGGATTACAATGAGCAGTTCTTC.

CDR3 amino acids: CASDGGSGAFF. CDR3 coding DNA: TGTGCCAGCGATGGAGGGAGTGGAGCTTTCTTT. V usage is TRBV2 and J usage is TRBJ1-1; no definite D call. CDR3 length: 11 residues. The germline V gene encodes CDR1 SNHLY and CDR2 FYNNEI. V shed 8 bases and J shed 10 bases, with 14 bases lying between them.

The genes are TRBV28 and TRBJ2-7; D ambiguous. Germline CDR1 and CDR2: MDHEN and SYDVKM. V was clipped by 1 base and J by 2 bases, with 9 bases between them. This CDR3 has 14 amino acids. In DNA, the CDR3 is TGTGCCAGCAGTTTATTTCAGATAACCTACGAGCAGTACTTC. As protein: CASSLFQITYEQYF. Complete variable domain (other parts from reference TRBV28 and TRBJ2-7): DVKVTQSSRYLVKRTGEKVFLECVQDMDHENMFWYRQDPGLGLRLIYFSYDVKMKEKGDIPEGYSVSREKKERFSLILESASTNQTSMYLCASSLFQITYEQYFGPGTRLTVT.

The chain joins TRBV29-1 to TRBJ1-5; TRBD1 aligns across 9 bases. CDR3 size: 13 residues. CDR1 SQVTM and CDR2 ANQGSEA come from the germline V gene. The V and J ends lost 4 bases and 2 bases, in that order; junction bases with no gene match: 0. The CDR3 region is CSVGTGGNQPQHF. CDR3 sequence (DNA): TGCAGCGTTGGGACAGGGGGCAATCAGCCCCAGCATTTT.

The chain is built from TRBV28 and TRBJ2-1; TRBD2 matches at 14 bases. The CDR3 contains 15 residues. The V segment lost 3 bases and the J segment 9 bases; nucleotides outside the gene matches: 4. Germline V lookup: CDR1 MDHEN, CDR2 SYDVKM. The DNA of the CDR3 is TGTGCCAGCAGTTTCGGGACTAGCGGGAGTTTTGAGCAGTTCTTC. It is translated as CASSFGTSGSFEQFF.

CDR3 sequence reads: CSVEGGQFQYGYTF. The CDR3 DNA sequence: TGCAGCGTTGAAGGAGGACAGTTCCAATATGGCTACACCTTC. The rearrangement uses TRBV29-1 and TRBJ1-2, with D perhaps TRBD1 (6 bases). CDR1 is SQVTM and CDR2 is ANQGSEA in the germline V gene. The CDR3 is made up of 14 amino acids. Trimming shortened V by 1 base and J by 5 bases, and 14 bases separated the two germline ends.

The chain joins TRBV18 to TRBJ2-5; TRBD2 matches 13 bases. Germline V CDR1 and CDR2: KGHSH, LQKENI. There are 15 residues in the CDR3. The J segment lost 5 bases and the V segment lost 0 bases, leaving 0 bases of the junction unmatched. CDR3 amino acids: CASSPPTSGRETQYF. The DNA for the CDR3 is TGTGCCAGCTCACCACCGACTAGCGGGAGGGAGACCCAGTACTTC.

The chain employs TRBV7-9 and TRBJ1-2; perhaps TRBD1 as D (5 bases). Germline V gives CDR1 SEHNR, CDR2 FQNEAQ (reference sequence). CDR3 length: 15 residues. V dropped 2 bases and J dropped 6 bases, with 16 bases sitting between them. The CDR3 nucleotides read TGTGCCAGCAGCTTATGGAGGGGTCCGGTGGATGGCTACACCTTC. The encoded protein is CASSLWRGPVDGYTF.

This chain connects TRBV5-1 to TRBJ1-2, with D hard to call. This CDR3 is 15 amino acids long. Trimming stripped 0 bases from V and 4 bases from J, with 13 bases between. Germline V gives CDR1 SGHRS, CDR2 YFSETQ. The CDR3 here is CASSLGTGKGYGYTF. CDR3 in DNA: TGCGCCAGCAGCTTGGGGACCGGGAAGGGCTATGGCTACACCTTC.

This sequence joins TRBV18 and TRBJ2-2; 9 nucleotides line up with TRBD1. This CDR3 comprises 14 residues. V lost 2 bases, J lost 5 bases, and 0 bases stayed unmatched. Germline loops: CDR1 KGHSH, CDR2 LQKENI. Written as DNA, the CDR3 is TGTGCCAGCTCACCAGGACAGGGGACCGGGGAGCTGTTTTTT. Protein product: CASSPGQGTGELFF. Full variable domain (remainder filled in from reference TRBV18 and TRBJ2-2): NAGVMQNPRHLVRRRGQEARLRCSPMKGHSHVYWYRQLPEEGLKFMVYLQKENIIDESGMPKERFSAEFPKEGPSILRIQQVVRGDSAAYFCASSPGQGTGELFFGEGSRLTVL.

As DNA, the CDR3 is TGCAGTGCTGAAGGGGACAGGGAAGGCTACACCTTC. Encoded protein: CSAEGDREGYTF. The J gene is TRBJ1-2, the V gene TRBV29-1; TRBD1 aligns across 9 bases. The CDR3 is 12 residues long. In germline, CDR1 is SQVTM, CDR2 ANQGSEA.

This clone was counted once. V is TRBV5-5 and J is TRBJ2-2; D perhaps matches TRBD2 (5 bases). The germline CDR1 and CDR2 sequences are SGHKS and YYEKEE (reference sequence). V was clipped by 1 base and J by 0 bases, with 10 bases between them. The CDR3 totals 16 residues. Here the CDR3 reads CASSLKPGSNTGELFF. The CDR3, as DNA: TGTGCCAGCAGCTTGAAACCGGGGTCGAACACCGGGGAGCTGTTTTTT.

The rearrangement joins TRBV29-1 to TRBJ2-7; 15 bases are a match to TRBD2. J gave up 1 base and V 6 bases, and 4 bases lay outside the gene matches. There are 15 residues in the CDR3. The germline V gene encodes CDR1 SQVTM and CDR2 ANQGSEA. CDR3 nucleotides: TGCAGCGTCGGGACTAGCGGGAGGTCGTCCTACGAGCAGTACTTC. Translation gives CSVGTSGRSSYEQYF.

This chain links TRBV5-1 with TRBJ2-3, with D tentatively TRBD2 (5 bases). V was cut by 0 bases and J by 4 bases, with 12 bases left in between. The germline V gene has CDR1 SGHRS and CDR2 YFSETQ. CDR3 size: 15 residues. Here the CDR3 reads CASSLEGVGADTQYF. The CDR3 DNA sequence: TGCGCCAGCAGCTTGGAGGGAGTCGGGGCAGATACGCAGTATTTT.

The chain carries TRBV10-3 and TRBJ2-1; TRBD2 might be the D (5 bases). The CDR3 spans 11 residues. Between the trimmed V and J ends, which lost 10 bases and 5 bases, there was a span of 9 bases. Germline V gene data show CDR1 as ENHRY and CDR2 as SYGVKD. CDR3 in amino acids: CATSADNEQFF. CDR3 nucleotides: TGTGCCACTTCAGCGGACAATGAGCAGTTCTTC.